Listed below are T cell receptor beta chains from one sample, sequenced in a study of blood T cells in healthy people across ages. TCRdb re-called the 5' RACE reads with MiXCR, one entry per CDR3 protein. The table includes roughly 680,000 distinct CDR3 sequences, approximately 21% detected once. Sequenced sample: blood. These receptors all stem from a man in his 70s in good health. CDR3s include the opening cysteine and the closing phenylalanine or tryptophan.

j_gene	v_gene	CDR3aa
TRBJ2-2	TRBV3-1	CASSPKGVGELFF
TRBJ1-4	TRBV5-1	CASSVGQNFATNEKLFF
TRBJ2-1	TRBV7-2	CASSLAGGAHNNEQFF
TRBJ2-1	TRBV20-1	CSASIAGPSYNEQFF
TRBJ2-7	TRBV12-5	CASGLVIETVHEQYF
TRBJ2-3	TRBV9	CASSTRPSADTRYF
TRBJ2-2	TRBV24-1	CATSGAGKNTGELFF
TRBJ2-7	TRBV6-2/TRBV6-3	CASSHTGDRYF
TRBJ2-1	TRBV11-2	CASSPRASGPYNEQFF
TRBJ2-7	TRBV6-5	CASSYSLGYEQYF
TRBJ2-2	TRBV7-9	CASSLIAGGNTGELFF
TRBJ2-5	TRBV4-1	CASSQEGWQVETQYF
TRBJ1-2	TRBV29-1	CSVGQGAYGYTF
.	TRBV5-1	CASSLLPAGGLGEQYF
TRBJ1-3	TRBV7-2	CASSLVWGSGNTIYF
TRBJ2-3	TRBV29-1	CSVPGERTSTDTQYF
TRBJ2-3	TRBV20-1	CSARDSGLAGQSATQYF
TRBJ1-3	TRBV7-9	CASNQQGSGNTIYF
TRBJ2-1	TRBV20-1	CSAVRTSGSGDEQFF
TRBJ1-2	TRBV28	CASSNPRQGENYGYTF
TRBJ2-1	TRBV10-3	CAINRAGDNEQFF
TRBJ2-7	TRBV28	CASSRPGSSYEQYF
TRBJ1-4	TRBV10-3	CAIRPTGANEKLFF
TRBJ2-1	TRBV20-1	CSARESGQGISNEQFF
TRBJ1-2	TRBV7-2	CASSLGGQFDYGYTF
TRBJ2-7	TRBV29-1	CSVKDPGEQYF
TRBJ2-5	TRBV3-1	CASSPQTGGETQYF
TRBJ1-1	TRBV7-2	CASSFLSGYTEAFF
TRBJ1-1	TRBV19	CASRITRALHTEAFF
TRBJ2-6	TRBV6-1	CASSERDSGANVLTF
.	TRBV12-5	CASGLSDEQFF
TRBJ2-7	TRBV6-5	CARSYPSGDEQYF
TRBJ1-1	TRBV3-1	CASSQGGVNTEAFF
TRBJ2-1	TRBV27	CASSRGTSAAQFF
TRBJ2-7	TRBV12-3/TRBV12-4	CASSSSGFSSLGQYF
TRBJ2-7	TRBV4-1	CASSQTFLDYSYEQYF
TRBJ1-1	TRBV2	CASSDSAGRNTEAFF
TRBJ2-7	TRBV20-1	CSAFPSGIGNERYF
TRBJ2-3	TRBV10-3	CAISESPAQGRDTQYF
TRBJ1-6	TRBV12-3/TRBV12-4	CASSLGASGLNSPLHF
.	TRBV7-3	CASSLLPGQGVNEQFF
TRBJ2-1	TRBV12-3/TRBV12-4	CASSPTRGIYNEQFF
TRBJ2-1	TRBV20-1	CSAPRNEQFF
TRBJ2-3	TRBV5-1	CASSLAARPGTDTQYF
.	TRBV3-1	CASSQQGGSPAYEQYF
TRBJ2-4	TRBV5-6	CASSSRLAKNIHYF
TRBJ2-1	TRBV3-1	CASSQETISEGKQFF
.	TRBV20-1	CSARLTGGQETQYF
TRBJ1-1	TRBV30	CAWSETVAFF
TRBJ1-1	TRBV29-1	CSANQATHTEAFF
TRBJ2-7	TRBV6-6	CASSPIIGGAYEQYF